These 10 T cell receptor beta chains were all obtained from the same sample, sequenced in a study of cytomegalovirus exposure and HLA in healthy donors. The PCR had 60 Vbeta and 13 Jbeta primers. The protocol was immunoSEQ multiplex PCR, while the TCRdb copy is restricted to in-frame clones and leaves out a portion. The top ten hold about 1.3% of the sample, which has under 200,000 clones, roughly 80% seen once. The sample consisted of PBMCs. These receptors all stem from a woman between 45 and 65 years old in good health and CMV-seronegative.

CDR3 amino acids: CSATGFNEQFF. The CDR3 DNA reads TGCAGTGCCACAGGGTTTAATGAGCAGTTCTTC. This sequence joins TRBV20-1 and TRBJ2-1; weak D call: TRBD1 (6 bases). The V gene's germline CDR1 is DFQATT and CDR2 SNEGSKA (reference sequence). V was clipped by 6 bases and J by 7 bases, with 10 bases between them. The CDR3 runs to 11 residues.

This clone occurred a few times. The genes are TRBV19 and TRBJ1-4, with a possible D match to TRBD1 (5 bases). The V and J ends lost 6 bases and 13 bases respectively, with 15 bases between them. CDR1 is LNHDA and CDR2 is SQIVND in the germline V gene (reference sequence). The CDR3 contains 12 residues. The CDR3 nucleotides are TGTGCCAGTAGAATTCCGCAGGGAAGACTGTTTTTT. It encodes CASRIPQGRLFF.

This chain links TRBV11-3 with TRBJ1-1, with D uncertain. Germline V gene data show CDR1 as SGHNT and CDR2 as YENEEA. Trimming stripped 5 bases from V and 1 base from J, with 11 bases between. The CDR3 has 14 residues. The CDR3 DNA reads as TGTGCCAGCAGCGCGAGGCCTGAGAACACTGAAGCTTTCTTT. It translates to CASSARPENTEAFF.

The table lists this clone with a count of one. The chain uses TRBV27 and TRBJ2-7; the D is unclear. CDR1 and CDR2 from the germline V gene are MNHEY and SMNVEV (reference sequence). The ends were cut back, 2 bases at V and 2 bases at J, with 7 bases in the middle. The CDR3 runs to 13 residues. The CDR3 DNA follows: TGTGCCAGCAGTTTACACTCCCCCTACGAGCAGTACTTC. Encoded protein: CASSLHSPYEQYF.

This chain connects TRBV4-3 to TRBJ2-7; D possibly corresponds to TRBD1 (8 bases). The germline CDR1 and CDR2 sequences are LGHNA and YSLEER. V was trimmed by 0 bases and J by 3 bases, leaving 15 bases between them. The CDR3 totals 16 residues. The CDR3 loop is CASSQEGGTGHYEQYF. The CDR3 DNA reads as TGCGCCAGCAGCCAAGAGGGGGGGACAGGACACTACGAGCAGTACTTC.

About this clone itself: One junction end does not reproduce the germline sequence, and a read error may be involved. The chain recombines TRBV6-5 with TRBJ1-1, with D tentatively TRBD1 (5 bases). CDR1 and CDR2 (germline): MNHEY, SVGAGI. The CDR3 loop spans 14 amino acids. The CDR3 sequence: CASSYSKYSREAFF. The CDR3 DNA follows: TGTGCCAGCAGTTACTCTAAATATAGCAGGGAAGCCTTCTTT.

The chain recombines TRBV27 with TRBJ2-3; possible D gene TRBD1, 5 bases. V gave up 6 bases and J gave up 4 bases, with 20 bases separating them. CDR3 length: 16 amino acids. Germline values: CDR1 MNHEY, CDR2 SMNVEV (reference sequence). The CDR3 region has the DNA TGTGCCAGCAGCCCGGCTTGGGGCAGTTTTGCAGATACGCAGTATTTT. Translation gives CASSPAWGSFADTQYF.

This clone was found a few times. The chain carries TRBV7-2 and TRBJ2-1; 14 bases match TRBD2. Trimming cost V 5 bases and J 5 bases; bases outside gene matches: 2. Germline CDR1 and CDR2: SGHTA and FQGNSA. The CDR3 spans 15 residues. CDR3 in DNA: TGTGCCAGCAGCCAGGGACTAGCGGGGGACAATGAGCAGTTCTTC. It codes for CASSQGLAGDNEQFF.

This chain links TRBV11-1 with TRBJ2-3, with D hard to call. The ends were cut back, 8 bases at V and 5 bases at J, with 8 bases in the middle. Germline CDR1 SGHAT, CDR2 FQDESV (reference sequence). The CDR3 spans 11 residues. Written as DNA, the CDR3 is TGTGCCAGCTCGGGTGGAGATACGCAGTATTTT. This translates into CASSGGDTQYF. The variable domain in full, with the rest retrieved from reference TRBV11-1 and TRBJ2-3, is EAEVAQSPRYKITEKSQAVAFWCDPISGHATLYWYRQILGQGPELLVQFQDESVVDDSQLPKDRFSAERLKGVDSTLKIQPAELGDSAMYLCASSGGDTQYFGPGTRLTVL.

This chain connects TRBV19 to TRBJ2-1; 11 bases line up with TRBD2. V lost 4 bases, J lost 0 bases, and 2 bases stayed unmatched. This CDR3 has 16 amino acids. The germline V gene has CDR1 LNHDA and CDR2 SQIVND (reference sequence). CDR3 nucleotide sequence: TGTGCCAGTAGTAGACTAGCGGGAAGCTCCTACAATGAGCAGTTCTTC. This encodes CASSRLAGSSYNEQFF.